This T cell receptor (beta chain) was recorded in a study of T cell responses to AZD1222 COVID-19 vaccine. Sequenced by immunoSEQ multiplex PCR; TCRdb stores in-frame clones only, minus some. The top ten hold 7.5% of the sample, which has approximately 92,000 clones, about 89% seen once. Trimming took 4 bases from V and 0 from J, leaving 11 bases between them. Germline values: CDR1 SGDLS, CDR2 YYNGEE. This CDR3 is built from 15 residues. Sequenced here: peripheral blood, sampled on day 0 of AZD1222 vaccination. The chain joins TRBV9 to TRBJ1-3; D remains ambiguous. This clonotype was sampled from an adult in good health. In nucleotides, the CDR3 is TGTGCCAGCAGCTTTCAGGCGCTCTCTGGAAACACCATATATTTT. It codes for CASSFQALSGNTIYF.